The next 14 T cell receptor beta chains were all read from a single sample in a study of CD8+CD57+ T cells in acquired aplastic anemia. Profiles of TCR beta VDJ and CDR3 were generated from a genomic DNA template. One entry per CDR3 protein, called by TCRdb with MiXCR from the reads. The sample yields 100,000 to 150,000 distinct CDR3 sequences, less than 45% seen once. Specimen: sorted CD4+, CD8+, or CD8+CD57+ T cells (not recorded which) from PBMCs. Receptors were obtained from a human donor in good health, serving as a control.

The CDR3 is CASSFGGQGQETQYF. Here the CDR3 DNA reads TGTGCCAGCAGCTTTGGAGGGCAGGGCCAAGAGACCCAGTACTTC. The chain employs TRBV7-6 and TRBJ2-5; TRBD2 might be the D (6 bases). CDR3 length equals 15 residues. CDR1 and CDR2 from the germline V gene are SGHVS and FNYEAQ. V lost 3 bases and J 1 base, leaving 12 bases between the germline ends. The whole variable domain, filled in from reference TRBV7-6 and TRBJ2-5, reads GAGVSQSPRYKVTKRGQDVALRCDPISGHVSLYWYRQALGQGPEFLTYFNYEAQQDKSGLPNDRFSAERPEGSISTLTIQRTEQRDSAMYRCASSFGGQGQETQYFGPGTRLLVL.

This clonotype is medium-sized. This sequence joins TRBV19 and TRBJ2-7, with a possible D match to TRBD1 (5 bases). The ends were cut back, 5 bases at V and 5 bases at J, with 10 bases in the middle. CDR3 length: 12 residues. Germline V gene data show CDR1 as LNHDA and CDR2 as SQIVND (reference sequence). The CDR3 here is CASSRQGDEQYF. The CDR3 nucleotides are TGTGCCAGTAGTCGGCAGGGCGACGAGCAGTACTTC. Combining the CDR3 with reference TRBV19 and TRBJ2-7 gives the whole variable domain DGGITQSPKYLFRKEGQNVTLSCEQNLNHDAMYWYRQDPGQGLRLIYYSQIVNDFQKGDIAEGYSVSREKKESFPLTVTSAQKNPTAFYLCASSRQGDEQYFGPGTRLTVT.

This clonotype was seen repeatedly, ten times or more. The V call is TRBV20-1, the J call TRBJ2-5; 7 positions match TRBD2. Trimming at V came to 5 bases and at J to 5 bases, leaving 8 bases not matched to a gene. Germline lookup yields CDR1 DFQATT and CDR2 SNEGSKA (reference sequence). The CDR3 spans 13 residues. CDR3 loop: CSARGSLGETQYF. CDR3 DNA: TGCAGTGCTCGCGGGAGTCTCGGCGAGACCCAGTACTTC.

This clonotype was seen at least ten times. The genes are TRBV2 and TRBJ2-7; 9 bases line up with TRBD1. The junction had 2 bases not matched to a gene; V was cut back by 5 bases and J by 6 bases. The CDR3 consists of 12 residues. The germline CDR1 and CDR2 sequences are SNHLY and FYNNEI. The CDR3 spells CASSRDRAEQYF. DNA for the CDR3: TGTGCCAGCAGTAGGGACAGGGCCGAGCAGTACTTC.

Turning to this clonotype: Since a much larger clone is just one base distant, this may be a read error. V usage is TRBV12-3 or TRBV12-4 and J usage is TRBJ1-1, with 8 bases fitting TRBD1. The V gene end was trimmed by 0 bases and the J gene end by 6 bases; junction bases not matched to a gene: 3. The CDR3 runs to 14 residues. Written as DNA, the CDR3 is TGTGCCAGCAGTTTAGCGCCAGGGGGCGCTGAAGCTTTCTTT. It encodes CASSLAPGGAEAFF.

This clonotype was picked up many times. The CDR3 sequence is CASSSDRAHYGYTF. The CDR3 coding sequence is TGTGCCAGCAGTTCTGACAGGGCCCACTATGGCTACACCTTC. The chain joins TRBV12-3 or TRBV12-4 to TRBJ1-2; 7 nucleotides agree with TRBD1. This CDR3 has 14 residues. V lost 4 bases, J lost 3 bases, and 5 bases stayed unmatched.

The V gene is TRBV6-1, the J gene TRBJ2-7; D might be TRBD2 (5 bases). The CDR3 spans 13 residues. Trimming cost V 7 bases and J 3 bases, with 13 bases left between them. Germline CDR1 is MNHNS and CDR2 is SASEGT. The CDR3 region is CASTSRVNYEQYF. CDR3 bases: TGTGCCAGCACCTCGCGGGTGAACTACGAGCAGTACTTC.

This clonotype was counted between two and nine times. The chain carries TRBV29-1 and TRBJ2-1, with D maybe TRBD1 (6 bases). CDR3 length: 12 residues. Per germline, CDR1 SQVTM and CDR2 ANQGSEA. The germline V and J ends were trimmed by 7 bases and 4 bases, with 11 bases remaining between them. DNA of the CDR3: TGCAGCGCCGGACAGCCTTACAATGAGCAGTTCTTC. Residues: CSAGQPYNEQFF.

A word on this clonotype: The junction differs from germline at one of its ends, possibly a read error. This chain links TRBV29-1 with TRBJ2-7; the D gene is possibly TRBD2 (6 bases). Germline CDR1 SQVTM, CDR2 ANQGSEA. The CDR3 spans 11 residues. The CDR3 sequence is CSVGGTYEQCF. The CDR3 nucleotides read TGCAGCGTTGGCGGGACCTACGAGCAGTGCTTC.

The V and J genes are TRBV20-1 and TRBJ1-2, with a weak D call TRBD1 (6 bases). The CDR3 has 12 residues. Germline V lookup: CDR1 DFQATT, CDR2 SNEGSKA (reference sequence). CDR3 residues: CLHPDRTYGYTF. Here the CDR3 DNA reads TGCCTCCACCCCGACAGGACCTATGGCTACACCTTC.

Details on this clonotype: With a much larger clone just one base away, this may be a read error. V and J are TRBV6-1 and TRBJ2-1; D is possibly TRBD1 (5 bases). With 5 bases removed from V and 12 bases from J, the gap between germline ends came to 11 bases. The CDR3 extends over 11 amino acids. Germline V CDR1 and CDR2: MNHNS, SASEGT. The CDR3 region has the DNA TGTGCCAGCAGTCCATCAAGGGGGCAGTTCTTC. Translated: CASSPSRGQFF.

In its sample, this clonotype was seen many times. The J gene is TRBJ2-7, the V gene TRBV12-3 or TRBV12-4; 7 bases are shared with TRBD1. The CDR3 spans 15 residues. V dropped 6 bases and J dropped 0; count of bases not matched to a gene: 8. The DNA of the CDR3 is TGTGCCAGCAGCATTGGACAGGCGAGCTCCTACGAGCAGTACTTC. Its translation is CASSIGQASSYEQYF.

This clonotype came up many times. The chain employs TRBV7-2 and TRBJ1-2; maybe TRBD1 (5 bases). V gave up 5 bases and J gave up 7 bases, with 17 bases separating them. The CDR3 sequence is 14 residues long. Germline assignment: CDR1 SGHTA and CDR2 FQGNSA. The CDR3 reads CASSIYQGGIGYTF. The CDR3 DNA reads TGTGCCAGCAGCATCTACCAGGGTGGCATTGGCTACACCTTC.

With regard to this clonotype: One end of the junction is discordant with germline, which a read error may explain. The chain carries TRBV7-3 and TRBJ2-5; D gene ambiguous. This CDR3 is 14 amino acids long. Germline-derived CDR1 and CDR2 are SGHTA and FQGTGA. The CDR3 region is CASSYLGNQETQYF. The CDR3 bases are TGTGCCAGCAGCTATTTAGGGAATCAAGAGACTCAGTACTTC.